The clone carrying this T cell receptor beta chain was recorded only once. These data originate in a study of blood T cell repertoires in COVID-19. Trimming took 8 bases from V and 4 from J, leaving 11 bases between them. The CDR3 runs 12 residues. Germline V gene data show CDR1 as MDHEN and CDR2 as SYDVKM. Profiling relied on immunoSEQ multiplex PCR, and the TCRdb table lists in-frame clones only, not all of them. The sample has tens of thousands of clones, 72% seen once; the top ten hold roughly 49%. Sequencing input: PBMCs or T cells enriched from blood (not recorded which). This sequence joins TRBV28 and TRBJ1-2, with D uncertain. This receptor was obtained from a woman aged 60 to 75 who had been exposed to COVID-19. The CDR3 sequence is CASRPQVYGYTF. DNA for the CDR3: TGTGCCAGCCGCCCTCAGGTCTATGGCTACACCTTC.